This entry features one T cell receptor (beta chain) sequence. Its antigen is still unknown. No base quality values were provided; no much bigger clone lies one nucleotide off. The library came from the immunoSEQ multiplex PCR assay. For the multiplex PCR, a mixture combining 60 forward primers for TCR Vbeta segments and 13 reverse primers for TCR Jbeta segments was used. Amplification of the CDR3 region of rearranged TCR beta genes was performed with a multiplex PCR assay on genomic DNA. The Illumina HiSeq System was used to sequence the amplified TCR beta libraries as 87-base-pair reads. The paper's data handling went like this. In a later analysis, approximately 74 million unique TCR beta chains were counted across the roughly 700 repertoires, and roughly 10 million of these chains were shared by at least two donors. To remove PCR and sequencing errors, raw reads were error-corrected and collapsed into unique sequences using a nearest-neighbor algorithm that merged closely related sequences. CDR3 sequences were aligned to IMGT reference sequences to assign V, D and J gene segments. For a sequence to be retained, a match of at least six nucleotides was required to both a V gene segment and a J gene segment. Rearrangements were classified as productive when the CDR3 lacked stop codons and remained in frame with V and J, and all other rearrangements were classified as non-productive. CDR3 was defined by IMGT convention, running from the second conserved V-encoded cysteine to the conserved J-encoded phenylalanine. Sequences without an unambiguous match to a single V gene segment were excluded from the earlier analysis of 587 of the donors. An earlier analysis of just under 600 of the donors called V segments functional above 56.7% productive rearrangements and segregating when the between-donor standard deviation exceeded 5%. A statistical classification framework was developed to diagnose cytomegalovirus status using the catalog of TCR beta chain sequences. In a later analysis, TCR nucleotide sequences were compared against IMGT/GENE-DB human TR gene sequences so that V and J genes could be assigned. In a later analysis, CDR3 sequences and most-parsimonious VDJ recombination scenarios were assigned using the TCRdist pipeline. In a later analysis, each TCR beta chain was defined by its CDR3 amino acid sequence together with its V-gene family, and reads without a unique V-gene family were excluded. To address suspected cross-contamination and a sequencing artifact, a later analysis removed 592 highly shared, low-generation-probability nucleotide sequences. A later analysis calculated a clonal expansion index for each public chain from normalized within-repertoire ranks of inferred template counts. In a later analysis, generation probabilities were computed with a VDJ recombination model fitted to out-of-frame rearrangements, and the resulting probabilities were checked against IGoR. In a later analysis, TCR-TCR, TCR-HLA and TCR-CMV co-occurrence was scored with hypergeometric tests, and a repertoire-size bias correction was applied to TCR pairs. False discovery rates were estimated in a later analysis by permuting HLA or CMV assignments 20 times. In a later analysis, co-occurring TCRs were grouped using DBSCAN, and TCRdist sequence similarity was added for clustering within HLA-allele-positive subsets. Repertoires with fewer than 30,000 or more than 120,000 public chains were left out of co-occurrence clustering, as were about 5 repertoires with anomalous nucleotide sharing. TCRdb re-hosts the immuneACCESS table, in-frame sequences only. Its copies lack some clones; in the studies checked, an unresolved V gene accounts for under half of them, and the cause for the rest is not known. V and J calls and clone size are those listed in that table; D and trimming were worked out from the DNA. Across this sample there are under 150,000 clones, with 60% to 80% seen only once. Of the sample, approximately 1.1% is held by the ten largest clones.

The cohort was made up of 666 healthy bone marrow donors. Cohort members were all nominally healthy when sampled, although unrecorded immune exposures were likely present. The donor tested CMV seronegative, placing the donor among the roughly 340 seronegative members of the cohort. A peripheral blood sample was collected from each donor, and TCR beta sequencing was performed on peripheral blood mononuclear cells. Genomic DNA extraction from the blood cell samples was performed with the Qiagen DNeasy Blood Extraction Kit. This entry comes from a study of cytomegalovirus exposure and HLA in healthy donors (dated by TCRdb to between 2016 and 2019). With respect to the entire study: An earlier analysis of about 530 of the donors reported 276 Gb of sequence data and 95 million to 120 million unique TCR beta sequences obtained from some 170 million T cells. The study aimed to test whether signatures of past pathogen exposure could be identified by cataloging public T cell receptors. The number of donors typed differed by locus, with about 629-640 for A, B, C, DRB1 and DQB1, roughly 520 for DQA1, 600 to 610 for DPA1, and around 450 for DPB1. Using immunosequencing, the study profiled T cell repertoires from about 620 subjects and related those repertoires to cytomegalovirus serostatus. A later analysis re-examined previously published TCR beta repertoires from just over 650 donors and added high-resolution HLA genotyping to investigate patterns of TCR occurrence. Donor age, sex, ethnicity and CMV serostatus were compiled together with the repertoire data. An early release covering roughly 640 HLA-typed donors comprised roughly 300 gigabases of sequencing data and approximately 85 million unique TCR sequences. To predict cytomegalovirus infection status, the study combined high-throughput TCR immunosequencing, statistical association of individual TCRs with disease status, and machine learning. Of the 398 genotyped donors, approximately 82% fell in the genetic ancestry cluster associated with self-reported Caucasian donors. Rather than drawing on any new phenotypic data, the later analysis identified candidate immune exposures from TCR beta sequences and the way those sequences occurred across donors. In addition to the first cohort of approximately 670 subjects, a separate validation cohort of 120 different subjects was used. To decide whether each TCR beta V gene segment behaved as functional or pseudogenic, an earlier analysis of some 580 of the donors relied on high-throughput TCR beta sequencing. A later genetic analysis used genome-wide SNP genotypes for 398 of the 666 donors, treating that subset as a discovery cohort. Several DR-DQ haplotypes were treated as single units for association and clustering because of strong linkage in the cohort. All discovery cohort repertoires had been generated on a single sequencing platform. On average, roughly 200,000 unique TCR beta nucleotide sequences were sequenced per donor among 398 genotyped donors of the cohort, with roughly 18% of those sequences being non-productive. HLA typing included class I and class II loci at four-digit resolution.

Results and caveats for the whole study, not just this receptor: Because some donors lacked HLA typing at each locus, the association tests relied only on the typed subset. A cluster of highly shared sequence variants was judged likely to be a technical artifact of the sequencing pipeline. In this cohort, only TCR beta chains were sequenced, and detectable features were limited by the absence of alpha or paired-chain data. According to a later analysis, most CMV-associated TCR beta chains appeared to be HLA-restricted, and the HLA associations seemed to be driven largely by CMV exposure. While some public TCRs were present in many individuals, most TCR sequences turned up only very rarely across donors. Specific HLA alleles were associated with roughly 16,000 TCR beta sequences at a false discovery rate of 0.05 in a later analysis. According to a later genetic analysis, donors in an Asian-associated ancestry cluster had fewer N-insertions in productive TCRs than the approximately 650-donor mean. The study gave a list of over 150 TCR beta chains associated with cytomegalovirus. According to a later analysis, TCR association rates differed among HLA loci, with DRB1 alleles showing the most associated TCRs and HLA-C alleles showing the fewest. V-gene and J-gene trimming of TCR beta chains was associated with a missense DCLRE1C variant in a later genetic analysis, and the association was replicated in an independent cohort. Sequencing depth was assumed to be roughly uniform across donors in the presence/absence analyses, though that assumption may not hold. It was suggested by the authors that the approach could potentially be generalized to other disease states and immunological phenotypes. The earlier analysis of a few hundred of the donors excluded some 16 rarely observed V segments, including chromosome 9 orphons, because counts were too low. In vitro tests confirmed that a few of the cytomegalovirus-associated TCR beta chains recognize cytomegalovirus antigens. Strong co-occurrence of HLA alleles, especially DR and DQ, made assigning TCR associations to individual alleles difficult. Linkage disequilibrium might explain the correlated functional status among segregating V segments, but an unknown experimental factor could not be excluded. In a later analysis, several top co-occurrence clusters were reported to appear linked to parvovirus B19, influenza, CMV and Epstein-Barr virus. The classifier was reported to diagnose cytomegalovirus status with high specificity and sensitivity in both the original and validation cohorts. A further reported finding was that TCR beta sequences accurately predicted the HLA-A and HLA-B alleles for most subjects in the first cohort. CMV serostatus was the only immune exposure information available for the cohort. In a later analysis, HLA-associated TCR beta chains were found to be more clonally expanded and to have lower generation probabilities than equally common non-associated chains. Some IMGT-functional V segments, including TRBV6-2 and TRBV6-3, could not be distinguished by the 87-base-pair reads and were therefore excluded. An earlier analysis of approximately 530 of the donors showed that most TCR beta V segments appeared in productive rearrangements either about 90% or about 30% of the time, which broadly matched IMGT annotations.

Between the V and J ends, shortened by 3 bases and 4 bases respectively, the junction contains 15 bases. The germline V gene (reference sequence) specifies SGHNT as CDR1 and YYREEE as CDR2. There are 15 amino acids in the CDR3, from cysteine to phenylalanine inclusive. Just the 45-base CDR3 DNA is kept, in frame starting at base 1. This clonotype was sampled from a male donor in good health and CMV-seronegative. The sample comprised PBMCs. The chain couples TRBV5-4 to TRBJ2-3; possibly the D gene is TRBD2, per 5 matching bases. The sequence in DNA is TGTGCCAGCAGCTCTTCGGGGAGAAGGGCAGATACGCAGTATTTT. Its protein product is CASSSSGRRADTQYF. Extended through the reference TRBV5-4 and TRBJ2-3 proteins, this CDR3 yields the full variable domain: ETGVTQSPTHLIKTRGQQVTLRCSSQSGHNTVSWYQQALGQGPQFIFQYYREEENGRGNFPPRFSGLQFPNYSSELNVNALELDDSALYLCASSSSGRRADTQYFGPGTRLTVL.